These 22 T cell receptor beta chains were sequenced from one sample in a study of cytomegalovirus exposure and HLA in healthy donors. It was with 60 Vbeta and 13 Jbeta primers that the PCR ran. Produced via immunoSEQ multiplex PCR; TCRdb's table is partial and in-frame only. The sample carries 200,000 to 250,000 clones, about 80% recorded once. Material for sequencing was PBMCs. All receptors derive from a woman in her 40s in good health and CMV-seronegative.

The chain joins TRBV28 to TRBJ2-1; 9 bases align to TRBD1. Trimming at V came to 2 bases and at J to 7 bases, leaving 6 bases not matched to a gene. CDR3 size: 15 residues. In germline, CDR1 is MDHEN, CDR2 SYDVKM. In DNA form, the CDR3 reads TGTGCCAGCAGTTTAACCTCCGGGACAGGGAATGAGCAGTTCTTC. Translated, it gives CASSLTSGTGNEQFF.

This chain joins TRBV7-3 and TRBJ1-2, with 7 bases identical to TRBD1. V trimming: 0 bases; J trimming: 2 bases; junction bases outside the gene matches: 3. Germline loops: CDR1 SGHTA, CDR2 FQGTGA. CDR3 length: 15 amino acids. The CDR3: CASSLTGTENYGYTF. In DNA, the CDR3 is TGTGCCAGCAGCTTAACCGGGACAGAAAACTATGGCTACACCTTC.

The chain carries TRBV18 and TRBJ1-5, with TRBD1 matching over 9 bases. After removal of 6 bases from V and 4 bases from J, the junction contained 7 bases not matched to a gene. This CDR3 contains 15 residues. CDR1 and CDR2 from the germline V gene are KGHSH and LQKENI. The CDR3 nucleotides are TGTGCCAGCTCTCCCGACAGGGGGTTAAATCAGCCCCAGCATTTT. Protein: CASSPDRGLNQPQHF. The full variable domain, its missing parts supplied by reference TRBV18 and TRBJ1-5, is NAGVMQNPRHLVRRRGQEARLRCSPMKGHSHVYWYRQLPEEGLKFMVYLQKENIIDESGMPKERFSAEFPKEGPSILRIQQVVRGDSAAYFCASSPDRGLNQPQHFGDGTRLSIL.

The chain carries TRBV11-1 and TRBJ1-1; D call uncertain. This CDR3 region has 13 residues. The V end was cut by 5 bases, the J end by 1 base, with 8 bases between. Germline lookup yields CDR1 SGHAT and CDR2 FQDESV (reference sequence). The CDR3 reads CASSPNRNTEAFF. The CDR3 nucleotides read TGTGCCAGCAGCCCCAACAGGAACACTGAAGCTTTCTTT.

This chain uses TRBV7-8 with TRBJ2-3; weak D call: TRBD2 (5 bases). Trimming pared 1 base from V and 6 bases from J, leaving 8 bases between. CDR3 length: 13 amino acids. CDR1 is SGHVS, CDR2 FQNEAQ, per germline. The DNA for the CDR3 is TGTGCCAGCAGCTTAGGAGGGTGGGATACGCAGTATTTT. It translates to CASSLGGWDTQYF.

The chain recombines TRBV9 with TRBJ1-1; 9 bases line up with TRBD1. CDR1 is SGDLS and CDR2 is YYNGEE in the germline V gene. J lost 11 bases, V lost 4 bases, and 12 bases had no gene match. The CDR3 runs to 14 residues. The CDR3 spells CASSPSSGGQGAFF. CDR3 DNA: TGTGCCAGCAGCCCGAGCTCTGGAGGACAGGGGGCTTTCTTT.

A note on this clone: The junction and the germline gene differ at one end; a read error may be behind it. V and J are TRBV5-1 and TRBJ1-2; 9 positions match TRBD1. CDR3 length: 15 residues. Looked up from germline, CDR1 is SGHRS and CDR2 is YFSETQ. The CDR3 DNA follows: TGCGCCAGCAGCTTGGACAGGGGGCGTTTCAATGGCTACCCCTTC. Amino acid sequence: CASSLDRGRFNGYPF.

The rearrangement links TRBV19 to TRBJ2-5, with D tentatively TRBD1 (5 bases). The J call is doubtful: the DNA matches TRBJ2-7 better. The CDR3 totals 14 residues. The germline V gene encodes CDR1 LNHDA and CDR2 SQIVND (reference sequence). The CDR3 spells CASSPPTGSYEQYF. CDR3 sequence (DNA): TGTGCCAGTAGTCCGCCCACAGGATCCTACGAGCAGTACTTC.

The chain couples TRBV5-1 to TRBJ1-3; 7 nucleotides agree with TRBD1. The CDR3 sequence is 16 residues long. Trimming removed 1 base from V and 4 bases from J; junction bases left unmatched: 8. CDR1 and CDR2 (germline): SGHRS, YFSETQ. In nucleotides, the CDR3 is TGCGCCAGCAGCTTGAACCCGGGACAGCAAGGAAACACCATATATTTT. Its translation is CASSLNPGQQGNTIYF.

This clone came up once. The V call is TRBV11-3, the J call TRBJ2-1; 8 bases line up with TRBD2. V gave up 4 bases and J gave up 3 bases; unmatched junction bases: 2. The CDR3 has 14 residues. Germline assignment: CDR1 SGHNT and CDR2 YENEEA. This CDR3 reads CASSSLAGYNEQFF. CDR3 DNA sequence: TGTGCCAGCAGCTCCCTAGCGGGCTACAATGAGCAGTTCTTC.

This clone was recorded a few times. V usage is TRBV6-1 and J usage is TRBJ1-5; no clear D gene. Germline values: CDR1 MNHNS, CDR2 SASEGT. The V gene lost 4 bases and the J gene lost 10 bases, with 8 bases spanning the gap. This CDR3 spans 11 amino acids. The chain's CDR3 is CASSGMGPQHF. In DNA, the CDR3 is TGTGCCAGCAGTGGGATGGGCCCCCAGCATTTT.

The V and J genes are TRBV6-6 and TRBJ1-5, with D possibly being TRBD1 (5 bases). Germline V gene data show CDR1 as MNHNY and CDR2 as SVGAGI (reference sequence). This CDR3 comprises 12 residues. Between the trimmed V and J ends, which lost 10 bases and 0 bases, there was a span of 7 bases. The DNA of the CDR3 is TGTGCCACCAGGGCTAGCAATCAGCCCCAGCATTTT. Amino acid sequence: CATRASNQPQHF.

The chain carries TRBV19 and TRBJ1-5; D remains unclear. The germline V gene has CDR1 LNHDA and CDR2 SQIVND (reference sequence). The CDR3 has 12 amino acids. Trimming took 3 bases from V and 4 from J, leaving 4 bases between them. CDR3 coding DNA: TGTGCCAGTAGTATCCCAAATCAGCCCCAGCATTTT. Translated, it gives CASSIPNQPQHF.

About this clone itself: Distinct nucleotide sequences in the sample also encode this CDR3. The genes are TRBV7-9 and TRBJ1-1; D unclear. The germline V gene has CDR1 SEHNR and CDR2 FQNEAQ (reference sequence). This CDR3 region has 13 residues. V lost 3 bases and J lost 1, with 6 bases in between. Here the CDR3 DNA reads TGTGCCAGCAGCTTCGGCGGGAACACTGAAGCTTTCTTT. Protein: CASSFGGNTEAFF. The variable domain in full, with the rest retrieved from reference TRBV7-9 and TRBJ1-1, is DTGVSQNPRHKITKRGQNVTFRCDPISEHNRLYWYRQTLGQGPEFLTYFQNEAQLEKSRLLSDRFSAERPKGSFSTLEIQRTEQGDSAMYLCASSFGGNTEAFFGQGTRLTVV.

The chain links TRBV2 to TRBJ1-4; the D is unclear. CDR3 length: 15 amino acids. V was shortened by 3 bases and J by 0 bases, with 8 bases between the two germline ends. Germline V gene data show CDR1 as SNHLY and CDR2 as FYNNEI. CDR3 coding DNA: TGTGCCAGCAGTGATCGTACGGCAACTAATGAAAAACTGTTTTTT. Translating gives CASSDRTATNEKLFF.

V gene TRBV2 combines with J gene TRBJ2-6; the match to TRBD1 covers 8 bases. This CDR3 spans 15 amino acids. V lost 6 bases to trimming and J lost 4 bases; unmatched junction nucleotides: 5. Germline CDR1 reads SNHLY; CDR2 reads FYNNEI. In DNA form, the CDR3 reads TGTGCCAGCAGCCGGACAGGGACCGGGGCCAACGTCCTGACTTTC. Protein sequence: CASSRTGTGANVLTF.

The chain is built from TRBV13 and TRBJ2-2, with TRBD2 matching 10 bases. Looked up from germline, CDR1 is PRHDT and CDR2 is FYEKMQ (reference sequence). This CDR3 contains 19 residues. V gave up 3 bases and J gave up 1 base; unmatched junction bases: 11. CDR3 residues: CASSLTASGGALNTGELFF. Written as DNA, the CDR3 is TGTGCCAGCAGCTTGACGGCTAGCGGGGGAGCACTGAACACCGGGGAGCTGTTTTTT.

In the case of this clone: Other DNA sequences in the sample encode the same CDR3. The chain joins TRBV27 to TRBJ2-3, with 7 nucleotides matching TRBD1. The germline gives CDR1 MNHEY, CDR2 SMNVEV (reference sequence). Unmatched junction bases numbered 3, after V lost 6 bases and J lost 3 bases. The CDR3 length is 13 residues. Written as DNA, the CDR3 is TGTGCCAGCAGCCCCAGGGGGACAGATACGCAGTATTTT. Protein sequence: CASSPRGTDTQYF.

As DNA, the CDR3 is TGTGCCAGCAGCTTAGCGTCCGGGAACACTGAAGCTTTCTTT. Translating gives CASSLASGNTEAFF. V usage is TRBV7-9 and J usage is TRBJ1-1; D is unresolved. This CDR3 is 14 amino acids long. V lost 0 bases to trimming and J lost 1 base, with 6 bases between them. Germline assignment: CDR1 SEHNR and CDR2 FQNEAQ (reference sequence).

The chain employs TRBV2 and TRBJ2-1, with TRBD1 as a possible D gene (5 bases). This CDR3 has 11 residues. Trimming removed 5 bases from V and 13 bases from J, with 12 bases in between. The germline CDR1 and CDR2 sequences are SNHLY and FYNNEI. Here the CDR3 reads CASSLTGDQFF. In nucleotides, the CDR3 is TGTGCCAGCAGTTTAACAGGAGACCAGTTCTTC.

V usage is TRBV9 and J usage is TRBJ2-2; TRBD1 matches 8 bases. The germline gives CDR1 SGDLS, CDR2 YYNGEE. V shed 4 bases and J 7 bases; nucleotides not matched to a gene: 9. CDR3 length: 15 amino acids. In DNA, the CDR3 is TGTGCCAGCAGCCCATTGACAGGGGTAGGCGGGGAGCTGTTTTTT. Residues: CASSPLTGVGGELFF.

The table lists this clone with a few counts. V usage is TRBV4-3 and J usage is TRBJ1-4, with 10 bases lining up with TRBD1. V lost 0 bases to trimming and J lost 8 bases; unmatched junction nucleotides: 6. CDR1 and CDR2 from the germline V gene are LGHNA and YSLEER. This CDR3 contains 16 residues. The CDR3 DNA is TGCGCCAGCAGCCAAGAAGGGGACAGGGGTCAGGAAAAACTGTTTTTT. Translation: CASSQEGDRGQEKLFF.